What follows are 20 T cell receptor beta chains derived from one specimen sequenced in a study of cytomegalovirus exposure and HLA in healthy donors. TCRdb keeps only in-frame clones here, not all; method: immunoSEQ multiplex PCR. The sample includes tens of thousands of clones, under 95% seen only once; the top ten take approximately 3.8%. Sample: PBMCs. The receptor set was obtained from a woman in her 30s in good health and CMV-seronegative.

Remarks on this clone: One end of the junction is discordant with germline, which a read error may explain. This chain joins TRBV7-7 and TRBJ2-3; 12 nucleotides line up with TRBD2. This CDR3 has 16 residues. Germline V CDR1 and CDR2: SSHAT, FNYEAQ (reference sequence). CDR3 DNA sequence: TGTGCTAGCAGCCCCGGACTAGCGGGGTACACAGATACGCAGTATTTT. Translated: CASSPGLAGYTDTQYF.

This chain's CDR3 is CASSFQTSGLTYEQYF. The DNA for the CDR3 is TGTGCCAGCAGTTTTCAGACTAGCGGGCTCACCTACGAGCAGTACTTC. V usage is TRBV28 and J usage is TRBJ2-7, with 10 positions matching TRBD2. The CDR3 length is 16 residues. Germline V gene sequence: CDR1 MDHEN, CDR2 SYDVKM. The V and J ends lost 3 bases and 2 bases, in that order; junction bases with no gene match: 7.

The chain is built from TRBV28 and TRBJ2-5; TRBD1 might be the D (5 bases). This CDR3 spans 17 amino acids. V lost 4 bases, J lost 2 bases, and 20 bases lay in between. Germline loops: CDR1 MDHEN, CDR2 SYDVKM. The CDR3 nucleotides read TGTGCCAGCAGTTCGTCGTGGAAACGACAGAAACAAGAGACCCAGTACTTC. Its translation is CASSSSWKRQKQETQYF.

The rearrangement joins TRBV5-1 to TRBJ2-1; no reliable D call. CDR1 SGHRS and CDR2 YFSETQ come from the germline V gene. With 4 bases removed from V and 8 bases from J, the gap between germline ends came to 7 bases. The CDR3 has 11 residues. The CDR3 DNA is TGCGCCAGCAGCCTCCGGGATGAGCAGTTCTTC. Protein: CASSLRDEQFF. Using reference TRBV5-1 and TRBJ2-1 for the parts outside the CDR3, the full variable domain is KAGVTQTPRYLIKTRGQQVTLSCSPISGHRSVSWYQQTPGQGLQFLFEYFSETQRNKGNFPGRFSGRQFSNSRSEMNVSTLELGDSALYLCASSLRDEQFFGPGTRLTVL.

V usage is TRBV19 and J usage is TRBJ2-3; 13 positions match TRBD2. The CDR3 covers 16 residues. Germline V gene data show CDR1 as LNHDA and CDR2 as SQIVND (reference sequence). The J segment lost 8 bases and the V segment lost 4 bases, leaving 9 bases of the junction unmatched. The CDR3 nucleotides are TGTGCCAGTAGTACGGGACTAGCGGGAAAGGTTGGTACGCAGTATTTT. It encodes CASSTGLAGKVGTQYF.

The J gene is TRBJ2-2, the V gene TRBV9; 7 positions match TRBD1. Per germline, CDR1 SGDLS and CDR2 YYNGEE. The CDR3 covers 18 residues. V was pared by 0 bases and J by 0 bases, with 8 bases of the junction left unmatched. The CDR3 region is CASSVVGSGQANTGELFF. The DNA for the CDR3 is TGTGCCAGCAGCGTAGTTGGATCAGGACAGGCGAACACCGGGGAGCTGTTTTTT. The complete variable domain, with remaining parts taken from reference TRBV9 and TRBJ2-2, reads DSGVTQTPKHLITATGQRVTLRCSPRSGDLSVYWYQQSLDQGLQFLIQYYNGEERAKGNILERFSAQQFPDLHSELNLSSLELGDSALYFCASSVVGSGQANTGELFFGEGSRLTVL.

The J gene is TRBJ2-7, the V gene TRBV15; TRBD2 matches at 11 bases. This CDR3 is 14 amino acids long. Germline V gives CDR1 LNHNV, CDR2 YYDKDF (reference sequence). V was pared by 8 bases and J by 2 bases, with 5 bases of the junction left unmatched. CDR3 sequence reads: CATRPSGGTYEQYF. CDR3 nucleotide sequence: TGTGCCACCCGTCCTAGCGGGGGGACCTACGAGCAGTACTTC.

The J gene is TRBJ2-3, the V gene TRBV4-2, with TRBD2 matching over 10 bases. With V trimmed by 0 bases and J by 6 bases, 9 bases remained unmatched. CDR3 length equals 17 residues. Germline V gene sequence: CDR1 LGHNA, CDR2 YNFKEQ. The CDR3 region has the DNA TGTGCCAGCAGCCAAGATACTAGCGGGACCGCCCCGGATACGCAGTATTTT. It encodes CASSQDTSGTAPDTQYF.

In nucleotides, the CDR3 is TGCGCCAGCAGCCAAGATGGGGGCAGATCGAACACCGGGGAGCTGTTTTTT. Protein: CASSQDGGRSNTGELFF. V is TRBV4-1 and J is TRBJ2-2, with a weak D call TRBD1 (6 bases). CDR1 MGHRA and CDR2 YSYEKL come from the germline V gene. The V gene lost 0 bases and the J gene lost 0 bases, with 11 bases spanning the gap. The CDR3 consists of 17 residues.

The chain combines TRBV5-1 with TRBJ2-3; TRBD1 aligns across 8 bases. Germline CDR1 and CDR2: SGHRS and YFSETQ. The CDR3 has 14 residues. Trimming took 4 bases from V and 6 from J; bases not matched to a gene: 7. Written as DNA, the CDR3 is TGCGCCAGCAGCCCAGACAGGGGTGGGGATACGCAGTATTTT. Protein: CASSPDRGGDTQYF.

CDR3 DNA sequence: TGCGCCAGCAGCTTGATCGGACAGGGAGACACCGGGGAGCTGTTTTTT. Protein: CASSLIGQGDTGELFF. The chain uses TRBV5-1 and TRBJ2-2, with 8 bases lining up with TRBD1. CDR1 is SGHRS and CDR2 is YFSETQ in the germline V gene. Trimming cost V 1 base and J 3 bases; bases outside gene matches: 5. The CDR3 runs 16 residues.

The rearrangement joins TRBV19 to TRBJ1-4; D is unclear. The CDR3 totals 13 residues. V lost 6 bases to trimming and J lost 8 bases, with 13 bases between them. Per the germline V gene, CDR1 is LNHDA and CDR2 is SQIVND (reference sequence). This CDR3 reads CASRMAGKEKLFF. CDR3 coding DNA: TGTGCCAGTAGGATGGCGGGGAAGGAAAAACTGTTTTTT.

The chain couples TRBV5-1 to TRBJ2-5; 7 nucleotides agree with TRBD2. There are 18 residues in the CDR3. V was pared by 2 bases and J by 1 base, with 14 bases of the junction left unmatched. CDR1 SGHRS and CDR2 YFSETQ come from the germline V gene. The CDR3 sequence is CASSFKGLPRTSQETQYF. The CDR3 DNA reads as TGCGCCAGCAGCTTCAAAGGGTTGCCCCGGACTAGCCAAGAGACCCAGTACTTC. Together with reference TRBV5-1 and TRBJ2-5, the CDR3 gives the full variable domain: KAGVTQTPRYLIKTRGQQVTLSCSPISGHRSVSWYQQTPGQGLQFLFEYFSETQRNKGNFPGRFSGRQFSNSRSEMNVSTLELGDSALYLCASSFKGLPRTSQETQYFGPGTRLLVL.

This chain joins TRBV9 and TRBJ2-3; D is possibly TRBD2 (6 bases). The germline CDR1 and CDR2 sequences are SGDLS and YYNGEE. V lost 4 bases and J lost 0, with 18 bases in between. The length of the CDR3 is 17 residues. This CDR3 is CASSPRFWRGSTDTQYF. The CDR3 DNA reads TGTGCCAGCAGCCCCCGTTTCTGGCGGGGAAGCACAGATACGCAGTATTTT.

The chain has TRBV5-1 and TRBJ2-3; the match to TRBD2 covers 9 bases. Trimming cost V 0 bases and J 7 bases; bases outside gene matches: 12. Germline V gene data show CDR1 as SGHRS and CDR2 as YFSETQ. This CDR3 has 17 amino acids. The CDR3 nucleotides read TGCGCCAGCAGCTTGGGTAGCGGGGGCGTCCAGTCAAATACGCAGTATTTT. This translates into CASSLGSGGVQSNTQYF.

This rearrangement joins TRBV6-1 to TRBJ2-3; 9 bases line up with TRBD1. CDR1 and CDR2 (germline): MNHNS, SASEGT. The V gene end was trimmed by 2 bases and the J gene end by 0 bases; junction bases not matched to a gene: 6. CDR3 length: 17 residues. The CDR3 DNA follows: TGTGCCAGCAGTGAATGGGGACAGGGACGTAGCACAGATACGCAGTATTTT. It is translated as CASSEWGQGRSTDTQYF.

This clone appeared a single time. The V and J genes are TRBV12-5 and TRBJ1-5; 7 bases match TRBD1. CDR3 length: 17 amino acids. The junction had 16 bases not matched to a gene; V was cut back by 5 bases and J by 6 bases. CDR1 and CDR2 from the germline V gene are LGHNT and FRNRAP. DNA of the CDR3: TGTGCTAGTGGTCCCGCCCTGACAGGGTCGGGTAGTCAGCCCCAGCATTTT. It codes for CASGPALTGSGSQPQHF.

The V and J genes are TRBV4-1 and TRBJ2-3, with 8 bases matching TRBD2. CDR1 MGHRA and CDR2 YSYEKL come from the germline V gene. The J segment lost 2 bases and the V segment lost 3 bases, leaving 7 bases of the junction unmatched. The CDR3 is made up of 16 amino acids. This CDR3 reads CASSQGAGAITDTQYF. DNA of the CDR3: TGCGCCAGCAGCCAGGGAGCGGGGGCCATCACAGATACGCAGTATTTT.

V and J are TRBV28 and TRBJ1-4, with D tentatively TRBD1 (5 bases). Trimming pared 6 bases from V and 4 bases from J, leaving 12 bases between. Per the germline V gene, CDR1 is MDHEN and CDR2 is SYDVKM. This CDR3 has 14 residues. The CDR3 nucleotides are TGTGCCAGCAGCTCAGGGTCCTATAATGAAAAACTGTTTTTT. This gives the protein CASSSGSYNEKLFF.

This chain uses TRBV27 with TRBJ2-3; tentatively, D is TRBD1 (6 bases). The germline V and J ends were trimmed by 8 bases and 3 bases, with 12 bases remaining between them. CDR1 MNHEY and CDR2 SMNVEV come from the germline V gene (reference sequence). The CDR3 spans 13 residues. The CDR3 coding sequence is TGTGCCAGCCGACCAGGACAGACAGATACGCAGTATTTT. It specifies CASRPGQTDTQYF.